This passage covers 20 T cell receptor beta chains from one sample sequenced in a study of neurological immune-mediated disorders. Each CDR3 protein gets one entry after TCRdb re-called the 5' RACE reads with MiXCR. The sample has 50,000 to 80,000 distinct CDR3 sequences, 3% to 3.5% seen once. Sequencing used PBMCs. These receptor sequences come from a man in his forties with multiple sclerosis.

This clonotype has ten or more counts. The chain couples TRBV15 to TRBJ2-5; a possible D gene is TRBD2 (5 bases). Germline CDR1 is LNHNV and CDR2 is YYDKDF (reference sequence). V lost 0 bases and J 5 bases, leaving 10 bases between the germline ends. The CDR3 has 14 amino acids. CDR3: CATSRDLSGETQYF. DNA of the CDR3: TGTGCCACCAGCAGAGATCTCTCGGGGGAGACCCAGTACTTC.

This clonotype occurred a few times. DNA for the CDR3: TGTGCCAGCAGTTCCGGGTTCCAAGAGACCCAGTACTTC. This gives the protein CASSSGFQETQYF. The gene calls are TRBV5-4 and TRBJ2-5; D gene unclear. Germline CDR1 is SGHNT and CDR2 is YYREEE (reference sequence). This CDR3 has 13 residues. V shed 5 bases and J shed 1 base, with 9 bases lying between them.

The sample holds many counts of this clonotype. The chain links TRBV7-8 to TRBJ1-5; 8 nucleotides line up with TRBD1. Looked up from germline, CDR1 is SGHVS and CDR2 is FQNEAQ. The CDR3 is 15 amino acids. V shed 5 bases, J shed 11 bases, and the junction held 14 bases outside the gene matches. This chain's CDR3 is CASSIGQGAIHSQHF. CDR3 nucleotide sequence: TGTGCCAGCAGCATCGGACAGGGAGCAATTCATTCCCAGCATTTT. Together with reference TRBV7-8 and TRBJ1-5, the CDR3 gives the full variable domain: GAGVSQSPRYKVAKRGQDVALRCDPISGHVSLFWYQQALGQGPEFLTYFQNEAQLDKSGLPSDRFFAERPEGSVSTLKIQRTQQEDSAVYLCASSIGQGAIHSQHFGDGTRLSIL.

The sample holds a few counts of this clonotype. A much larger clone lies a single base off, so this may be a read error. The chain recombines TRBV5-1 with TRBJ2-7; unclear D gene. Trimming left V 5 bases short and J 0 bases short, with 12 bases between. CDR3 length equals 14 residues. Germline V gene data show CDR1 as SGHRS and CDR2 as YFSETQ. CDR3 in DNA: TGCGCCAGCAGAGATGGAACGAGCTCCTACGAGCAGTACTTC. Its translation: CASRDGTSSYEQYF.

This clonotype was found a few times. CDR3 residues: CASFALAGVPPYEQYF. The CDR3, as DNA: TGTGCCAGCTTTGCCTTAGCGGGAGTCCCGCCCTACGAGCAGTACTTC. V usage is TRBV3-1 and J usage is TRBJ2-7; 9 nucleotides match TRBD2. Germline V gene lookup returns CDR1 LGHDT and CDR2 YNNKEL (reference sequence). This CDR3 has 16 residues. Trimming removed 8 bases from V and 2 bases from J; junction bases left unmatched: 13.

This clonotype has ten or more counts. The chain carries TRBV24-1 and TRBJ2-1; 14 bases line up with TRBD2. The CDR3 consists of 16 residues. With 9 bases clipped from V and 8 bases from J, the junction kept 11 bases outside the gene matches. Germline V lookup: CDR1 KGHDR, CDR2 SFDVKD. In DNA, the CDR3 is TGTGCCACCGGAGGACTAGCGGGAGGCCCCCTCCATGAGCAGTTCTTC. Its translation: CATGGLAGGPLHEQFF.

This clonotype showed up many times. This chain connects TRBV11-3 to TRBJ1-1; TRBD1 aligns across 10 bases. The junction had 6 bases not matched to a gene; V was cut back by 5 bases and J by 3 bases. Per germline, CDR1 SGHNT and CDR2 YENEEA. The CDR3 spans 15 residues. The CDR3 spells CASSITGTGDTEAFF. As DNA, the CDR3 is TGTGCCAGCAGCATTACCGGGACAGGGGACACTGAAGCTTTCTTT.

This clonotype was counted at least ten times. The CDR3 region is CASSELWSGYTF. The CDR3 DNA reads TGTGCCAGCAGTGAGCTCTGGAGTGGCTACACCTTC. The chain is built from TRBV5-6 and TRBJ1-2; no firm D call. The ends were cut back, 5 bases at V and 7 bases at J, with 12 bases in the middle. CDR3 length: 12 residues. Germline V gene sequence: CDR1 SGHDT, CDR2 YYEEEE.

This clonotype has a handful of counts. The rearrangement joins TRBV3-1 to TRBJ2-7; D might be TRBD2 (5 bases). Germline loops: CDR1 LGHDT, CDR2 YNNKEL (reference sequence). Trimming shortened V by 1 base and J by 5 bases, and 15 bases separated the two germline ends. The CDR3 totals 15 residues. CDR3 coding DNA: TGTGCCAGCAGCCAAGGCCCTGGGAGACTCGACGAGCAGTACTTC. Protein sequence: CASSQGPGRLDEQYF.

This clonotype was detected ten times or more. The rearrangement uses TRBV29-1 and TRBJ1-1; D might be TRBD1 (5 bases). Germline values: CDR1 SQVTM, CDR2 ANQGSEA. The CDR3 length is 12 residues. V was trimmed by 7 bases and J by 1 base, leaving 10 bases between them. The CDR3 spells CSGGRTNTEAFF. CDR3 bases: TGCAGCGGGGGACGAACGAACACTGAAGCTTTCTTT.

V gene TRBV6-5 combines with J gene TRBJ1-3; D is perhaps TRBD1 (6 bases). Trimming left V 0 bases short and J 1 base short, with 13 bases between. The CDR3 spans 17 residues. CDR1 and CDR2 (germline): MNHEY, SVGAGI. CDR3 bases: TGTGCCAGCAGTTACTCGAGCCGGGGGCAGTCTGGAAACACCATATATTTT. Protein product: CASSYSSRGQSGNTIYF.

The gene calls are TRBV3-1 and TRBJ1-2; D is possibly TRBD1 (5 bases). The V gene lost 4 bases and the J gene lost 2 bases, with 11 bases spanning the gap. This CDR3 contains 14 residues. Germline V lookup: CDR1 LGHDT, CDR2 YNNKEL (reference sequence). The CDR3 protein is CASSPSGGNYGYTF. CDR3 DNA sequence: TGTGCCAGCAGCCCCAGCGGGGGAAACTATGGCTACACCTTC. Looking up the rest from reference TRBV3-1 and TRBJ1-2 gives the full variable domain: DTAVSQTPKYLVTQMGNDKSIKCEQNLGHDTMYWYKQDSKKFLKIMFSYNNKELIINETVPNRFSPKSPDKAHLNLHINSLELGDSAVYFCASSPSGGNYGYTFGSGTRLTVV.

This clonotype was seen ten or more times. The CDR3 loop reads CASRSAATVNLHF. The DNA for the CDR3 is TGTGCCAGCAGATCAGCGGCGACCGTCAACCTCCACTTT. The J gene is TRBJ1-6, the V gene TRBV6-5; D unresolved. In germline, CDR1 is MNHEY, CDR2 SVGAGI. The CDR3 spans 13 residues. Trimming stripped 6 bases from V and 15 bases from J, with 18 bases between.

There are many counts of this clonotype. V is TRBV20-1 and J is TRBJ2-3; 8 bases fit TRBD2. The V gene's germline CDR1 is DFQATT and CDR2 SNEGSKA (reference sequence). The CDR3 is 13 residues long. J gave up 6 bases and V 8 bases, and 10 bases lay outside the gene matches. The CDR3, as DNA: TGCAGTACCCCGGGGGGGGCGAGGGATACGCAGTATTTT. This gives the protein CSTPGGARDTQYF.

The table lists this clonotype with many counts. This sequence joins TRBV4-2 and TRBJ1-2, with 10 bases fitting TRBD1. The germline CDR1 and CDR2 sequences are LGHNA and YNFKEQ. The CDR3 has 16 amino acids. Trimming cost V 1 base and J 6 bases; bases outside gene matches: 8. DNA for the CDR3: TGTGCCAGCAGCCAAGTCCGGGACAGGGGTGAAGATGGCTACACCTTC. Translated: CASSQVRDRGEDGYTF.

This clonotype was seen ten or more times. The CDR3 spells CASSPGRAPLNEQFF. The CDR3 DNA is TGCGCCAGCAGCCCAGGACGGGCTCCCCTCAATGAGCAGTTCTTC. The chain combines TRBV5-1 with TRBJ2-1; no definite D call. The CDR3 is 15 amino acids. V gave up 4 bases and J gave up 6 bases, with 17 bases separating them. The V gene's germline CDR1 is SGHRS and CDR2 YFSETQ. Complete variable domain (other parts from reference TRBV5-1 and TRBJ2-1): KAGVTQTPRYLIKTRGQQVTLSCSPISGHRSVSWYQQTPGQGLQFLFEYFSETQRNKGNFPGRFSGRQFSNSRSEMNVSTLELGDSALYLCASSPGRAPLNEQFFGPGTRLTVL.

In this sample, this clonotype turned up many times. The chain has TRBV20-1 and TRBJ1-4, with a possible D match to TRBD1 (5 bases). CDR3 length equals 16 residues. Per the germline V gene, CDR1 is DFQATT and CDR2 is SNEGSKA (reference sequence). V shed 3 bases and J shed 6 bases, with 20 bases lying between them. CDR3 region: CSASHGRGVGHEKLFF. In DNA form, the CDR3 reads TGCAGTGCTAGTCACGGGCGGGGAGTGGGACATGAAAAACTGTTTTTT.

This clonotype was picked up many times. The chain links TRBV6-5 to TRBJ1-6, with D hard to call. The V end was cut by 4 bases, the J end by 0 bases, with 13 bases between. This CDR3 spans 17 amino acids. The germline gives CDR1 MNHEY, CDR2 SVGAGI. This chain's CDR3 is CASSWSDSRSYNSPLHF. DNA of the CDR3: TGTGCCAGCAGTTGGTCTGATTCGCGCTCCTATAATTCACCCCTCCACTTT.

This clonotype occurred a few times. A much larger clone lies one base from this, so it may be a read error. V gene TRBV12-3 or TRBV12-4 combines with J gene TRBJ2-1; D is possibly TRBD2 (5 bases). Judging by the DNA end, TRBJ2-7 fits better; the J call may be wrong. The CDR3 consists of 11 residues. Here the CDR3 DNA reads TGTGCCAGCGGGAGTCTCCACGCGCAGTACTTC. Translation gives CASGSLHAQYF.

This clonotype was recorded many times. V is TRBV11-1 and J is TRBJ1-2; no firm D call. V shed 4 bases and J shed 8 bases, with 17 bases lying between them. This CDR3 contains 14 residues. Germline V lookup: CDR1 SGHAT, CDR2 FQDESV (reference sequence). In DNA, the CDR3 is TGTGCCAGCAGCTCTCAAGGCCAATTCGGAGGCTACACCTTC. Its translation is CASSSQGQFGGYTF.